This entry features one T cell receptor (beta chain) sequence. This sample is drawn from a study of blood T cell repertoires in COVID-19. Across the study: Donors in the United States, Italy and Spain gave samples during acute or convalescent COVID-19. T cells, B-cell-depleted T cells, or PBMCs provided the cDNA or gDNA that served as material.

Trimming removed 3 bases from V and 0 bases from J, with 11 bases in between. The CDR3 runs 15 residues. The germline V gene encodes CDR1 SQVTM and CDR2 ANQGSEA. Original analysis: Amplified reference gene primers provided the basis for estimating nucleated cell counts. Here immunoSEQ multiplex PCR was the method, and the copy in TCRdb shows in-frame clones only, minus some. The DNA was the basis for D and trimming; V, J and clone size are from that table. The sample yields 90,000 to 140,000 clones, 82% seen once. V gene TRBV29-1 combines with J gene TRBJ2-2; TRBD2 is a possible D gene (5 bases). Specimen: peripheral blood. The sequence was obtained from a woman aged 80 or over with acute or convalescent COVID-19. The CDR3 sequence is CSVEDSSANTGELFF. CDR3 DNA: TGCAGCGTTGAGGACTCCTCCGCGAACACCGGGGAGCTGTTTTTT.